Shown below are 26 T cell receptor beta chains from a single sample sequenced in a study of shared clonotypes between healthy human individuals. Generated by immunoSEQ multiplex PCR, the TCRdb table keeps only in-frame clones and is missing some. Here the sample spans 700,000 or so clones, 60% to 80% being singletons. Sequencing was done on a sample of memory CD4+ T cells sorted from blood. Subset specified: CD45RA-negative fraction. The source of these receptors is a woman aged 30 to 39 in good health.

For this clone: Other nucleotide sequences from this sample produce the same CDR3. V and J are TRBV5-1 and TRBJ1-3; D is ambiguous. The CDR3 sequence is 14 residues long. V was trimmed by 4 bases and J by 2 bases, leaving 10 bases between them. From germline, CDR1 is SGHRS and CDR2 YFSETQ. The DNA of the CDR3 is TGCGCCAGCAGCGAGGGCACAGCTGGAAACACCATATATTTT. Translated, it gives CASSEGTAGNTIYF.

The chain joins TRBV28 to TRBJ2-1; no clear D. V was trimmed by 3 bases and J by 4 bases, leaving 13 bases between them. The CDR3 covers 15 residues. Germline V CDR1 and CDR2: MDHEN, SYDVKM. The CDR3 DNA reads TGTGCCAGCAGTTTCCGGCAGGCCCGGTACAATGAGCAGTTCTTC. This sequence encodes CASSFRQARYNEQFF.

V usage is TRBV5-1 and J usage is TRBJ2-1, with 9 positions matching TRBD2. This CDR3 has 17 amino acids. V lost 4 bases, J lost 0 bases, and 8 bases stayed unmatched. Germline CDR1 and CDR2: SGHRS and YFSETQ. In DNA, the CDR3 is TGCGCCAGCAGCGAACCGGGACTAGCCCTCTCCTACAATGAGCAGTTCTTC. Protein sequence: CASSEPGLALSYNEQFF.

This chain links TRBV6-1 with TRBJ2-3; D is uncertain. Germline CDR1 and CDR2: MNHNS and SASEGT. This CDR3 region has 15 residues. V lost 6 bases to trimming and J lost 4 bases, with 17 bases between them. The CDR3 reads CASSAGYPGADTQYF. The CDR3 nucleotides read TGTGCCAGCAGCGCCGGCTATCCGGGTGCAGATACGCAGTATTTT.

This chain joins TRBV6-1 and TRBJ2-4; TRBD1 is a possible D gene (6 bases). Germline V gives CDR1 MNHNS, CDR2 SASEGT. The CDR3 has 14 residues. The V and J ends lost 6 bases and 6 bases respectively, with 15 bases between them. CDR3 DNA: TGTGCCAGCAGGGAACAGGGTATTTTAAACATTCAGTACTTC. Residues: CASREQGILNIQYF.

A few counts support this clone. The rearrangement uses TRBV6-1 and TRBJ1-4; 9 nucleotides agree with TRBD1. Germline values: CDR1 MNHNS, CDR2 SASEGT. The CDR3 runs to 14 residues. V shed 5 bases, J shed 7 bases, and the junction held 5 bases outside the gene matches. The CDR3 DNA follows: TGTGCCAGCAGTACAGACAGGGGGGTTGAAAAACTGTTTTTT. It is translated as CASSTDRGVEKLFF.

The gene calls are TRBV27 and TRBJ2-1; TRBD2 aligns across 7 bases. CDR1 MNHEY and CDR2 SMNVEV come from the germline V gene (reference sequence). The CDR3 length is 15 residues. V shed 5 bases and J 8 bases; nucleotides not matched to a gene: 12. Here the CDR3 reads CASSPAGAPRHEQFF. Written as DNA, the CDR3 is TGTGCCAGCAGTCCCGCGGGAGCCCCCCGGCATGAGCAGTTCTTC.

The chain carries TRBV11-2 and TRBJ2-1; D possibly corresponds to TRBD1 (5 bases). CDR1 is SGHAT and CDR2 is FQNNGV in the germline V gene. V lost 2 bases, J lost 6 bases, and 14 bases lay in between. The length of the CDR3 is 15 residues. For the CDR3, the DNA is TGTGCCAGCAGCTTACGGTCTCAGGGAAGCAATGAGCAGTTCTTC. Amino acid sequence: CASSLRSQGSNEQFF.

V and J are TRBV10-3 and TRBJ2-1; the match to TRBD2 covers 10 bases. With 4 bases clipped from V and 7 bases from J, the junction kept 10 bases outside the gene matches. Germline V gives CDR1 ENHRY, CDR2 SYGVKD. The CDR3 runs to 16 residues. The CDR3 coding sequence is TGTGCCATCAGTGCCAGACCTAGCGGGGGAGGGAATGAGCAGTTCTTC. Translating it yields CAISARPSGGGNEQFF.

The genes are TRBV28 and TRBJ2-2, with D possibly being TRBD1 or TRBD2 (5 bases each). Germline V gives CDR1 MDHEN, CDR2 SYDVKM. The CDR3 is made up of 14 amino acids. Trimming stripped 3 bases from V and 3 bases from J, with 8 bases between. Here the CDR3 reads CASSFMGDTGELFF. In DNA form, the CDR3 reads TGTGCCAGCAGTTTTATGGGGGACACCGGGGAGCTGTTTTTT.

V is TRBV14 and J is TRBJ2-5, with 9 positions matching TRBD1. Germline CDR1 SGHDN, CDR2 FVKESK. The junction had 15 bases not matched to a gene; V was cut back by 5 bases and J by 11 bases. The CDR3 is 15 amino acids. This chain's CDR3 is CASSVGPGQGGVQYF. For the CDR3, the DNA is TGTGCCAGCAGCGTTGGACCGGGACAGGGAGGTGTGCAGTACTTC.

J is TRBJ1-5 and V is TRBV5-1, with 7 bases lining up with TRBD1. The CDR3 length is 15 residues. J lost 4 bases, V lost 4 bases, and 8 bases had no gene match. Germline assignment: CDR1 SGHRS and CDR2 YFSETQ. Here the CDR3 DNA reads TGCGCCAGCAGCCCCGGGACAGAAGTTAATCAGCCCCAGCATTTT. Its translation: CASSPGTEVNQPQHF.

The chain has TRBV6-1 and TRBJ2-7; 9 bases match TRBD1. The CDR3 is made up of 13 amino acids. V shed 7 bases, J shed 6 bases, and the junction held 7 bases outside the gene matches. Germline lookup yields CDR1 MNHNS and CDR2 SASEGT. DNA for the CDR3: TGTGCCAGCAAACCGGGACAGGGTGCCGAGCAGTACTTC. It translates to CASKPGQGAEQYF.

The V gene is TRBV6-1, the J gene TRBJ1-2; the match to TRBD1 covers 8 bases. CDR3 length: 15 amino acids. Germline CDR1 MNHNS, CDR2 SASEGT. V was pared by 8 bases and J by 8 bases, with 16 bases of the junction left unmatched. The CDR3 is CASALERQGAWGYTF. For the CDR3, the DNA is TGTGCCAGCGCCCTTGAACGGCAGGGGGCGTGGGGCTACACCTTC.

V gene TRBV7-8 combines with J gene TRBJ1-1; TRBD1 aligns across 9 bases. This CDR3 spans 15 amino acids. V shed 5 bases, J shed 5 bases, and the junction held 9 bases outside the gene matches. Germline lookup yields CDR1 SGHVS and CDR2 FQNEAQ. CDR3 region: CASSPTGGVYTEAFF. The CDR3, as DNA: TGTGCCAGCAGCCCCACAGGGGGCGTATATACTGAAGCTTTCTTT.

The CDR3 is CASKRTGNYGYTF. CDR3 in DNA: TGTGCCAGCAAACGGACAGGGAACTATGGCTACACCTTC. V usage is TRBV6-5 and J usage is TRBJ1-2; 8 bases align to TRBD1. The CDR3 length is 13 residues. Unmatched junction bases numbered 3, after V lost 7 bases and J lost 2 bases. Looked up from germline, CDR1 is MNHEY and CDR2 is SVGAGI.

V and J are TRBV11-2 and TRBJ1-2; D might be TRBD1 (6 bases). V lost 3 bases, J lost 5 bases, and 16 bases lay in between. The CDR3 has 15 residues. Germline-derived CDR1 and CDR2 are SGHAT and FQNNGV. The CDR3 region has the DNA TGTGCCAGCAGCTTGGGGGCGGGGAAACTTTATGGCTACACCTTC. Its translation is CASSLGAGKLYGYTF.

This clone occurred once. The V gene is TRBV27, the J gene TRBJ1-2; a weak D match, TRBD1 (5 bases). The CDR3 is 13 residues long. V lost 4 bases to trimming and J lost 8 bases, with 14 bases between them. Germline V gene sequence: CDR1 MNHEY, CDR2 SMNVEV (reference sequence). Here the CDR3 DNA reads TGTGCCAGCAGTTGGAACAGGTACTCGGGCTACACCTTC. The encoded protein is CASSWNRYSGYTF.

This clone was observed a few times. The CDR3 region has the DNA TGTGCCAGCAGTCAAGCTAGCGGGGCGGTCACCGGGGAGCTGTTTTTT. Amino acids: CASSQASGAVTGELFF. The V and J genes are TRBV28 and TRBJ2-2, with 9 nucleotides matching TRBD2. CDR1 MDHEN and CDR2 SYDVKM come from the germline V gene. The CDR3 spans 16 residues. The trim removed 5 bases at V and 4 bases at J, leaving 8 bases unmatched.

The chain combines TRBV19 with TRBJ2-5; D gene uncertain. The J call is doubtful: the DNA matches TRBJ2-7 better. The CDR3 sequence is 14 residues long. CDR1 and CDR2 (germline): LNHDA, SQIVND (reference sequence). The CDR3, as DNA: TGTGCCAGTAGTTCGATGACGAATTCCTACGAGCAGTACTTC. Amino acids: CASSSMTNSYEQYF.

The V call is TRBV28, the J call TRBJ1-1; D gene unclear. Trimming cost V 3 bases and J 11 bases, with 19 bases left between them. CDR3 length: 14 residues. Germline CDR1 is MDHEN and CDR2 is SYDVKM. The CDR3 DNA follows: TGTGCCAGCAGTTTGGTTCTGGGCCGGAAGGACGCTTTCTTT. Protein sequence: CASSLVLGRKDAFF. Filled out from reference TRBV28 and TRBJ1-1, the complete variable domain reads DVKVTQSSRYLVKRTGEKVFLECVQDMDHENMFWYRQDPGLGLRLIYFSYDVKMKEKGDIPEGYSVSREKKERFSLILESASTNQTSMYLCASSLVLGRKDAFFGQGTRLTVV.

This chain connects TRBV29-1 to TRBJ2-7; TRBD2 matches at 9 bases. With 7 bases clipped from V and 3 bases from J, the junction kept 4 bases outside the gene matches. The CDR3 loop spans 12 amino acids. Germline CDR1 and CDR2: SQVTM and ANQGSEA. CDR3 DNA: TGCAGCGCCGGGACTAGCAACTACGAGCAGTACTTC. It specifies CSAGTSNYEQYF.

Comments on this clone: Within the sample, other DNA sequences also encode this same CDR3. The genes are TRBV5-1 and TRBJ2-2; D is undetermined. Per the germline V gene, CDR1 is SGHRS and CDR2 is YFSETQ. V was trimmed by 2 bases and J by 1 base, leaving 6 bases between them. CDR3 length: 14 amino acids. CDR3 DNA sequence: TGCGCCAGCAGCTTAACGGGGAACACCGGGGAGCTGTTTTTT. Its translation is CASSLTGNTGELFF.

The chain links TRBV27 to TRBJ2-7; 11 nucleotides align to TRBD2. V was pared by 6 bases and J by 3 bases, with 4 bases of the junction left unmatched. Germline V gene data show CDR1 as MNHEY and CDR2 as SMNVEV (reference sequence). The CDR3 loop spans 14 amino acids. CDR3 sequence: CASSPGLAVYEQYF. DNA of the CDR3: TGTGCCAGCAGCCCGGGACTAGCGGTCTACGAGCAGTACTTC.

This clone was seen once. This CDR3 is CARGPGAEAFF. As DNA, the CDR3 is TGTGCCAGAGGGCCCGGCGCTGAAGCTTTCTTT. V usage is TRBV2 and J usage is TRBJ1-1; D is ambiguous. Looked up from germline, CDR1 is SNHLY and CDR2 is FYNNEI. V lost 9 bases and J lost 6, with 11 bases in between. This CDR3 comprises 11 residues.

The chain links TRBV27 to TRBJ2-7; TRBD1 agrees at 8 bases. The length of the CDR3 is 14 residues. V gave up 7 bases and J gave up 2 bases; unmatched junction bases: 7. Germline V gene sequence: CDR1 MNHEY, CDR2 SMNVEV (reference sequence). CDR3 nucleotide sequence: TGTGCCAGCACCCCGGGGGACAGGCCCTACGAGCAGTACTTC. It translates to CASTPGDRPYEQYF.